The present entry profiles one TCR beta chain with its context. The target antigen is unknown. Germline assignment: CDR1 SGHAT and CDR2 FQNNGV. CDR3 length equals 16 residues. V was pared by 2 bases and J by 6 bases, with 16 bases between. These data originate in a study of cytomegalovirus exposure and HLA in healthy donors. Study at large: Caucasian-associated ancestry cluster membership applied to approximately 80% of over 350 genotyped donors.

Study findings and constraints: Investigators reported approximately 170 TCR beta chains as tied to cytomegalovirus. Trimming of TCR beta V- and J-genes showed a link, identified in a later analysis, to a missense DCLRE1C variant. Later analysis revealed greater clonal expansion in HLA-associated TCR beta chains than in equally common others.

PCR involved 60 Vbeta and 13 Jbeta primers. Using immunoSEQ multiplex PCR, the repertoire was profiled, and TCRdb retains in-frame clones only, with some absent. This sample yields approximately 210,000 clones, of which about 85% are seen a single time; roughly 10% belongs to the top ten. The source material was PBMCs. The clonotype was recovered from a woman aged 50 to 60 in good health and CMV-seropositive. V gene TRBV11-2 combines with J gene TRBJ2-2; a possible D gene is TRBD1 (5 bases). CDR3 loop: CASSLWTAKGSGELFF. CDR3 DNA sequence: TGTGCCAGCAGCTTATGGACCGCAAAGGGGTCCGGGGAGCTGTTTTTT.